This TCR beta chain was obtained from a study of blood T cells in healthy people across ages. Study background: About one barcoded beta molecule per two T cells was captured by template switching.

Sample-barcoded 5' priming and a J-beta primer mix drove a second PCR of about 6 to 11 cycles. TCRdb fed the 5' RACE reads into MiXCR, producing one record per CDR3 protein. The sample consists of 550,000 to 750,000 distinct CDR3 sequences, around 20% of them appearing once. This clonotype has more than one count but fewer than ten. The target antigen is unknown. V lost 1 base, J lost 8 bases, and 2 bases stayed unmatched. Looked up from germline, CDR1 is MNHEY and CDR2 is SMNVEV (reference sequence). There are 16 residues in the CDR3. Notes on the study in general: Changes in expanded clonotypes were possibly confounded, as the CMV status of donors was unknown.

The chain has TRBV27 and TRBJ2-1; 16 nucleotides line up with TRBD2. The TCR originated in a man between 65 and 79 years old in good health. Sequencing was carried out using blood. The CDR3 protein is CASSLLGTSGRDEQFF. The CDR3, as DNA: TGTGCCAGCAGTTTATTGGGGACTAGCGGGAGGGATGAGCAGTTCTTC.